The 26 T cell receptor beta chains in this list originate from one sample, sequenced in a study of T-cell memory formation after mild COVID-19. TCRdb reprocessed the 5' RACE reads with MiXCR, giving one entry per CDR3 protein. The sample shows about 450,000 distinct CDR3 sequences, around 22% of them seen only once. The sample was PBMCs or a T cell subset sorted from them (not recorded which). These receptor sequences come from an adult woman who had mild COVID-19 (a few samples of this study predate the infection). Cell type and time point are not known.

This rearrangement joins TRBV2 to TRBJ1-2; D might be TRBD1 (5 bases). V lost 3 bases and J 9 bases, leaving 17 bases between the germline ends. The CDR3 extends over 14 amino acids. CDR1 and CDR2 from the germline V gene are SNHLY and FYNNEI. The CDR3 loop is CASSEWTGGMSYTF. DNA for the CDR3: TGTGCCAGCAGTGAGTGGACTGGGGGGATGAGCTACACCTTC.

This chain joins TRBV25-1 and TRBJ2-7; TRBD1 matches at 9 bases. V was pared by 2 bases and J by 5 bases, with 13 bases of the junction left unmatched. Germline V lookup: CDR1 MGHDK, CDR2 SYGVNS. The CDR3 length is 17 residues. The DNA for the CDR3 is TGTGCCAGCAGTGAAACCCCGGGGACAGGGCGGGTAAACGAGCAGTACTTC. It encodes CASSETPGTGRVNEQYF.

The rearrangement joins TRBV29-1 to TRBJ1-1; 8 nucleotides agree with TRBD1. The CDR3 runs to 12 residues. CDR1 and CDR2 from the germline V gene are SQVTM and ANQGSEA. Trimming at V came to 7 bases and at J to 5 bases, leaving 6 bases not matched to a gene. The CDR3 DNA is TGCAGCGCCGACAGGGGAACTACTGAAGCTTTCTTT. Translating it yields CSADRGTTEAFF. Based on the CDR3 plus reference TRBV29-1 and TRBJ1-1, the full variable domain is SAVISQKPSRDICQRGTSLTIQCQVDSQVTMMFWYRQQPGQSLTLIATANQGSEATYESGFVIDKFPISRPNLTFSTLTVSNMSPEDSSIYLCSADRGTTEAFFGQGTRLTVV.

This clonotype was detected only a few times. The chain uses TRBV7-6 and TRBJ2-2; 12 nucleotides agree with TRBD1. Germline V gives CDR1 SGHVS, CDR2 FNYEAQ. Losses at the gene ends were 4 bases for V and 5 bases for J; bases not matched to a gene: 5. There are 16 residues in the CDR3. The CDR3 DNA reads as TGTGCCAGCAGCTCGGGGACAGGGGGCATGACCGGGGAGCTGTTTTTT. This codes for CASSSGTGGMTGELFF.

There are a few counts of this clonotype. The rearrangement links TRBV7-9 to TRBJ2-2; D not resolved. The CDR3 runs to 15 residues. V was trimmed by 2 bases and J by 2 bases, leaving 9 bases between them. Looked up from germline, CDR1 is SEHNR and CDR2 is FQNEAQ (reference sequence). The CDR3 region has the DNA TGTGCCAGCAGCTTAAACAGCCCCAACACCGGGGAGCTGTTTTTT. Amino acids: CASSLNSPNTGELFF.

V usage is TRBV10-2 and J usage is TRBJ2-7, with D unresolved. V lost 7 bases to trimming and J lost 2 bases, with 12 bases between them. The length of the CDR3 is 13 residues. From germline, CDR1 is WSHSY and CDR2 SAAADI. The CDR3, as DNA: TGCGCCAGCACCCGGGCCCCAACCTACGAGCAGTACTTC. Amino acids: CASTRAPTYEQYF.

This clonotype was picked up a small number of times. The chain has TRBV15 and TRBJ2-1; no clear D. Trimming took off 0 bases at V and 3 bases at J, with 9 bases between the two ends. The CDR3 totals 15 residues. Germline-derived CDR1 and CDR2 are LNHNV and YYDKDF (reference sequence). CDR3 nucleotide sequence: TGTGCCACCAGCAGAGATGGAAGCCACTACAATGAGCAGTTCTTC. Translation: CATSRDGSHYNEQFF.

The chain carries TRBV20-1 and TRBJ2-1; the match to TRBD2 covers 8 bases. V shed 0 bases and J 8 bases; nucleotides not matched to a gene: 3. The CDR3 is 13 residues long. Germline V gene lookup returns CDR1 DFQATT and CDR2 SNEGSKA (reference sequence). CDR3 nucleotides: TGCAGTGCTAGAGACCCGACTAGCGATGAGCAGTTCTTC. This sequence encodes CSARDPTSDEQFF.

A single count supports this clonotype. The V gene is TRBV9, the J gene TRBJ1-2; D is undetermined. CDR3 length: 16 residues. V lost 4 bases, J lost 4 bases, and 20 bases lay in between. The V gene's germline CDR1 is SGDLS and CDR2 YYNGEE. CDR3 bases: TGTGCCAGCAGCTCAGAGGTCCAGGTTAGAAGCTATGGCTACACCTTC. Protein: CASSSEVQVRSYGYTF.

This chain connects TRBV7-9 to TRBJ2-3; D uncertain. CDR1 and CDR2 from the germline V gene are SEHNR and FQNEAQ (reference sequence). This CDR3 spans 14 amino acids. V was cut by 5 bases and J by 4 bases, with 13 bases left in between. The CDR3 spells CASSRARYADTQYF. The CDR3 DNA reads TGTGCCAGCAGCCGCGCCCGATATGCAGATACGCAGTATTTT.

Here the CDR3 reads CAISEATGTGAEAFF. In DNA form, the CDR3 reads TGTGCCATCAGTGAGGCAACCGGGACAGGGGCTGAAGCTTTCTTT. The V gene is TRBV10-3, the J gene TRBJ1-1; the match to TRBD1 covers 10 bases. The CDR3 is 15 amino acids. V gave up 2 bases and J gave up 6 bases; unmatched junction bases: 6. Germline V gene data show CDR1 as ENHRY and CDR2 as SYGVKD.

This clonotype was counted only a few times. The chain combines TRBV7-9 with TRBJ2-1; no definite D call. The CDR3 totals 12 residues. Trimming cost V 6 bases and J 6 bases, with 9 bases left between them. Per the germline V gene, CDR1 is SEHNR and CDR2 is FQNEAQ (reference sequence). In DNA form, the CDR3 reads TGTGCCAGCAGACAGAGTCTCAATGAGCAGTTCTTC. Amino acid sequence: CASRQSLNEQFF.

The chain recombines TRBV15 with TRBJ2-7; D call uncertain. Trimming pared 0 bases from V and 2 bases from J, leaving 11 bases between. The CDR3 is made up of 15 amino acids. The germline CDR1 and CDR2 sequences are LNHNV and YYDKDF (reference sequence). The CDR3 sequence is CATSRDSGGTYEQYF. In DNA, the CDR3 is TGTGCCACCAGCAGAGATTCAGGCGGCACCTACGAGCAGTACTTC.

This clonotype has a handful of counts. This sequence joins TRBV6-6 and TRBJ2-7; TRBD1 aligns across 7 bases. J gave up 0 bases and V 0 bases, and 2 bases lay outside the gene matches. The germline V gene encodes CDR1 MNHNY and CDR2 SVGAGI (reference sequence). The CDR3 contains 15 residues. CDR3 nucleotide sequence: TGTGCCAGCAGTTACTCGACAGGGAGCTCCTACGAGCAGTACTTC. Translated: CASSYSTGSSYEQYF.

This chain connects TRBV6-6 to TRBJ2-3, with D possibly being TRBD2 (6 bases). Trimming cost V 6 bases and J 6 bases, with 19 bases left between them. Germline CDR1 is MNHNY and CDR2 is SVGAGI (reference sequence). CDR3 length equals 15 residues. In DNA form, the CDR3 reads TGTGCCAGCAGCGCGACGGGGGATCTAACCGATACGCAGTATTTT. Translating gives CASSATGDLTDTQYF.

This clonotype appeared a few times. The V gene is TRBV5-6, the J gene TRBJ2-7; no clear D gene. CDR1 SGHDT and CDR2 YYEEEE come from the germline V gene. CDR3 length: 11 residues. Trimming shortened V by 1 base and J by 5 bases, and 4 bases separated the two germline ends. CDR3 sequence: CASSLIDEQYF. The CDR3 region has the DNA TGTGCCAGCAGCTTGATTGACGAGCAGTACTTC.

The chain links TRBV13 to TRBJ2-7, with D tentatively TRBD1 (5 bases). Trimming removed 4 bases at V and 5 bases at J, with 27 bases between. Germline V gene lookup returns CDR1 PRHDT and CDR2 FYEKMQ (reference sequence). This CDR3 comprises 18 residues. The CDR3 DNA reads TGTGCCAGCAGCTCTAGGAGTAAAGGGGTCTGGGGTTCGCACGAGCAGTACTTC. Amino acid sequence: CASSSRSKGVWGSHEQYF.

This chain links TRBV18 with TRBJ1-2; a weak D match, TRBD1 (5 bases). Trimming cost V 3 bases and J 10 bases, with 24 bases left between them. The CDR3 runs to 16 residues. Germline CDR1 KGHSH, CDR2 LQKENI. CDR3 loop: CASSPPGPGFSPFYTF. The DNA of the CDR3 is TGTGCCAGCTCACCCCCAGGGCCGGGGTTCTCTCCTTTCTACACCTTC.

The chain carries TRBV29-1 and TRBJ2-3, with 8 bases lining up with TRBD1. Germline V gives CDR1 SQVTM, CDR2 ANQGSEA. V lost 4 bases and J lost 1; bases outside the gene matches: 4. There are 14 residues in the CDR3. The DNA for the CDR3 is TGCAGCGTTGGGACAGGGTTGGGCACAGATACGCAGTATTTT. This codes for CSVGTGLGTDTQYF.

The chain links TRBV7-9 to TRBJ2-7; D assignment may be TRBD1 or TRBD2 (6 bases each). The V end was cut by 1 base, the J end by 3 bases, with 13 bases between. The germline gives CDR1 SEHNR, CDR2 FQNEAQ (reference sequence). The CDR3 is 15 amino acids. The CDR3 nucleotides are TGTGCCAGCAGCTTAGGGGGGGCCAGGGGCTACGAGCAGTACTTC. This encodes CASSLGGARGYEQYF.

Worth noting for this clonotype: A much larger clonotype is one base distant, so this may be a read error. CDR3 bases: TGTGCCAGCAGCAGTCTAAGGGTTGGCTACGCCTTC. Amino acid sequence: CASSSLRVGYAF. The chain is built from TRBV7-2 and TRBJ1-2, with D uncertain. Germline V CDR1 and CDR2: SGHTA, FQGNSA. This CDR3 is 12 amino acids long.

This clonotype occurred a few times. The chain recombines TRBV5-1 with TRBJ1-1; D is ambiguous. The V and J ends lost 3 bases and 4 bases respectively, with 10 bases between them. The CDR3 spans 13 residues. Germline CDR1 is SGHRS and CDR2 is YFSETQ. The CDR3 sequence: CASSWESATEAFF. CDR3 DNA: TGCGCCAGCAGCTGGGAAAGCGCCACTGAAGCTTTCTTT.

V usage is TRBV2 and J usage is TRBJ2-4; 13 bases align to TRBD2. The V gene end was trimmed by 6 bases and the J gene end by 12 bases; junction bases not matched to a gene: 11. The V gene's germline CDR1 is SNHLY and CDR2 FYNNEI. CDR3 size: 15 residues. The CDR3 loop is CASSEGLAGPARQYF. The CDR3 coding sequence is TGTGCCAGCAGCGAGGGACTAGCGGGACCCGCACGTCAGTACTTC.

This clonotype was seen more than once but under ten times. V usage is TRBV4-2 and J usage is TRBJ2-7; D remains ambiguous. Germline V lookup: CDR1 LGHNA, CDR2 YNFKEQ. Trimming shortened V by 0 bases and J by 0 bases, and 15 bases separated the two germline ends. This CDR3 contains 17 residues. The CDR3 nucleotides read TGTGCCAGCAGCCAAGATCCCAAAACGCCAAACTCCTACGAGCAGTACTTC. Translating gives CASSQDPKTPNSYEQYF.

The chain carries TRBV7-2 and TRBJ2-4, with 7 bases lining up with TRBD1. Germline V gene data show CDR1 as SGHTA and CDR2 as FQGNSA. The CDR3 totals 17 residues. V shed 7 bases, J shed 0 bases, and the junction held 12 bases outside the gene matches. CDR3 sequence: CASTPATGALAKNIQYF. CDR3 nucleotide sequence: TGTGCCAGCACCCCAGCCACAGGGGCCTTAGCCAAAAACATTCAGTACTTC.

This clonotype appeared a few times. The chain has TRBV24-1 and TRBJ2-1; unclear D gene. Germline CDR1 and CDR2: KGHDR and SFDVKD. The CDR3 has 12 amino acids. The V end was cut by 7 bases, the J end by 5 bases, with 8 bases between. The CDR3 loop is CATSLGDNEQFF. CDR3 nucleotides: TGTGCCACCAGCCTCGGAGACAATGAGCAGTTCTTC.